This TCR beta chain was profiled in a study of blood T cell repertoires in COVID-19. Study overall: The United States, Italy and Spain provided the acute and convalescent COVID-19 samples.

The CDR3 totals 14 residues. V was clipped by 3 bases and J by 2 bases; unmatched bases: 0. The germline CDR1 and CDR2 sequences are MGHRA and YSYEKL. The method was immunoSEQ multiplex PCR; TCRdb's version includes in-frame clones alone and lacks a portion of them. In the table there are some 110,000 clones, roughly 72% of which are singletons. The chain links TRBV4-1 to TRBJ1-5; TRBD1 matches at 8 bases. The sample was peripheral blood. This TCR derives from an elderly man with COVID-19, enrolled during active disease. CDR3 nucleotides: TGCGCCAGCAGCCAGACAGGGGGCAATCAGCCCCAGCATTTT. It translates to CASSQTGGNQPQHF.